The entry that follows covers one T cell receptor (beta chain) sequence. The target antigen is unknown. The entry originates in a study of Ad26.COV2.S vaccination and SARS-CoV-2 variants. Study-level background: Intramuscular Ad26.COV2.S doses were given once or twice, 56 days apart.

Treatment indicated: some 19 received Ad26.COV2.S at low or high dose, single or two shots; about 5 received placebo; per-sample allocation not given. Sampling took place 63 days after the first vaccine or placebo injection. Study-wide results and limits: Responses of T cells in total may have been underestimated by the TCR breadth and depth analyses. Reported post-vaccination CD8+ and CD4+ T cell responses to spike showed substantial breadth. It was found that vaccine and placebo recipients had similar non-spike TCR breadth.

Per germline, CDR1 MDHEN and CDR2 SYDVKM. V shed 5 bases and J shed 4 bases, with 14 bases lying between them. The CDR3 is 14 residues long. Assay used: immunoSEQ multiplex PCR; TCRdb lists only in-frame clones, some missing. The sample lists a few hundred thousand clones; around 90% were seen once. The source is a person between 18 and 60 years old who received the Ad26.COV2.S COVID-19 vaccine or a placebo. This chain joins TRBV28 and TRBJ2-5; no clear D. The sequenced sample was peripheral blood, obtained in a trial of Ad26.COV2.S vaccine versus placebo. In DNA, the CDR3 is TGTGCCAGCAGTCCCCTGTGGGGTCGAGAGACCCAGTACTTC. As protein: CASSPLWGRETQYF. Variable domain in full (rest from reference TRBV28 and TRBJ2-5): DVKVTQSSRYLVKRTGEKVFLECVQDMDHENMFWYRQDPGLGLRLIYFSYDVKMKEKGDIPEGYSVSREKKERFSLILESASTNQTSMYLCASSPLWGRETQYFGPGTRLLVL.